A selection of T cell receptor beta chains follows, all from one sample in a study of cytomegalovirus exposure and HLA in healthy donors. Assay used: immunoSEQ multiplex PCR; TCRdb lists only in-frame clones, some missing. The sample contains around 150,000 clones, around two thirds of which appear only once. Input material: PBMCs. These receptor sequences come from a young man in good health and CMV-seropositive. Each CDR3 is given with its conserved first and last residue. Each record gives: J gene, V gene, D gene, clone size, CDR3 protein, CDR3 DNA. D genes are given only for firm matches. Clone size appears in some rows only: once, few, many, or a class for an expanded clone.

TRBJ2-3	TRBV2	NA	NA	CASIQFGVAAHNFQYF	TGTGCCAGTATCCAGTTCGGGGTAGCGGCGCATAATTTCCAGTATTTT
TRBJ2-1	TRBV7-9	NA	NA	CSSRSQRDEQFF	TGTTCCAGCAGATCCCAGCGGGATGAGCAGTTCTTC
TRBJ2-7	TRBV4-2	TRBD2	NA	CASSQDLLAATVSYEQYF	TGTGCCAGCAGCCAAGATTTGCTAGCGGCTACGGTCTCCTACGAGCAGTACTTC
TRBJ1-1	TRBV7-9	NA	NA	CSSTLGSNTEAFF	TGTTCCAGCACCTTAGGGAGTAACACTGAAGCTTTCTTT
TRBJ2-5	TRBV14	NA	few	CASSQEETQYF	TGTGCCAGCAGCCAGGAGGAGACCCAGTACTTC
TRBJ1-2	TRBV7-6	NA	once	CASSLNVGGRGGYTF	TGTGCCAGCAGCCTTAACGTGGGAGGGCGCGGTGGCTACACCTTC
TRBJ2-2	TRBV19	TRBD2	once	CASSIRLAGLPSQAGELFF	TGTGCCAGTAGTATCAGACTAGCGGGACTCCCTTCTCAGGCCGGGGAGCTGTTTTTT
TRBJ2-1	TRBV6-6	NA	NA	CASSYVGQGSFF	NA
TRBJ2-7	TRBV4-2	TRBD2	NA	CASSQGEGLNSYEQYF	TGTGCCAGCAGCCAAGGGGAGGGTCTGAACTCCTACGAGCAGTACTTC
TRBJ2-2	TRBV28	TRBD2	NA	CASAGGSNTGELFF	TGTGCCAGCGCGGGAGGGTCGAACACCGGGGAGCTGTTTTTT
TRBJ2-1	TRBV7-8	TRBD2	NA	CASSSSGTFYNEQFF	TGTGCCAGCAGCAGTAGCGGGACTTTTTACAATGAGCAGTTCTTC
TRBJ2-7	TRBV4-1	TRBD2	NA	CASSQDLRGGALQEYF	TGCGCCAGCAGCCAAGATCTCCGGGGAGGGGCCCTACAGGAGTACTTC
TRBJ1-2	TRBV19	NA	NA	CASSTRVQRFHGYTF	TGTGCCAGTAGTACACGCGTCCAACGATTCCATGGCTACACCTTC
TRBJ1-1	TRBV5-5	TRBD1	NA	CASSRPGTARRAFF	TGTGCCAGCAGCCGACCTGGGACAGCCCGGCGAGCTTTCTTT
TRBJ1-5	TRBV6-5	TRBD1	NA	CASTPDRDQPQHF	TGTGCCAGCACCCCTGACAGGGATCAGCCCCAGCATTTT
TRBJ1-3	TRBV4-1	NA	once	CASSPTSASGNTIYF	TGCGCCAGCAGCCCGACATCAGCCTCTGGAAACACCATATATTTT
TRBJ1-2	TRBV10-1	NA	few	CASSEFENYGYTF	TGCGCCAGCAGTGAGTTCGAGAACTATGGCTACACCTTC
TRBJ1-2	TRBV5-6	NA	NA	CASSPRGAYGYTF	TGTGCCAGCAGCCCCCGGGGAGCCTACGGCTACACCTTC
TRBJ2-7	TRBV27	NA	NA	CASSLSGVGGEQYF	TGTGCCAGCAGTTTATCCGGGGTAGGAGGGGAGCAGTACTTC
TRBJ1-3	TRBV28	TRBD1	NA	CASSRTGTGNTIYF	TGTGCCAGCAGTAGGACAGGGACTGGAAACACCATATATTTT
TRBJ2-3	TRBV5-1	TRBD2	NA	CASSWTSGDSDTQYF	TGCGCCAGCAGCTGGACTAGCGGGGATTCAGATACGCAGTATTTT
TRBJ2-1	TRBV6-6	TRBD2	NA	CATSGLALYNEQFF	TGTGCCACCTCGGGACTAGCGTTATACAATGAGCAGTTCTTC
TRBJ1-1	TRBV5-1	NA	NA	CASSLTWADTEAFF	TGCGCCAGCAGCTTGACCTGGGCAGACACTGAAGCTTTCTTT
TRBJ2-7	TRBV30	TRBD1	NA	CAWNLWGQGSNEQYF	TGTGCCTGGAACCTTTGGGGACAGGGAAGCAACGAGCAGTACTTC
TRBJ2-5	TRBV27	TRBD2	NA	CASRQGLARETQYF	TGTGCCAGCAGGCAGGGACTAGCCAGAGAGACCCAGTACTTC
TRBJ2-5	TRBV5-1	TRBD2	few	CASSWGLAGQTWYF	TGCGCCAGCAGCTGGGGACTAGCGGGGCAAACATGGTACTTC
TRBJ2-2	TRBV2	NA	once	CASSGGGGELFF	TGTGCCAGCAGTGGAGGGGGCGGGGAGCTGTTTTTT
TRBJ1-1	TRBV6-5	NA	once	CASSRSGGGTEAFF	TGTGCCAGCAGTAGGTCCGGGGGGGGCACTGAAGCTTTCTTT
TRBJ2-7	TRBV6-1	TRBD2	NA	CASSEGGYGIWTSGMGSYEQYF	TGTGCCAGCAGTGAAGGGGGATACGGAATCTGGACTAGCGGGATGGGCTCCTACGAGCAGTACTTC
TRBJ2-7	TRBV7-9	TRBD2	NA	CASSSTSGSSYEQYF	TGTGCCAGCAGCTCGACTAGCGGTAGCTCCTACGAGCAGTACTTC
TRBJ1-5	TRBV2	NA	NA	CASRQESNQPQHF	TGTGCCAGCCGACAGGAAAGCAATCAGCCCCAGCATTTT